This entry describes one T cell receptor beta chain. The data were obtained in a study of blood T cell repertoires in COVID-19. Across the study: There were acute and convalescent COVID-19 samples, and they came from the United States, Italy and Spain. PBMCs, B-cell-depleted T cells, or T cells provided the cDNA or gDNA that made up the material.

V shed 4 bases and J shed 1 base, with 13 bases lying between them. The CDR3 sequence is 15 residues long. Germline V gives CDR1 MDHEN, CDR2 SYDVKM. Per the original data handling: Quantification of nucleated cells was approximated via reference gene primer amplification. Here immunoSEQ multiplex PCR was the method, and the copy in TCRdb shows in-frame clones only, minus some. That table furnishes V, J and clone size, whereas the DNA furnished D and trimming. Here the sample spans 200,000 or so clones, about 80% being singletons. Sequencing input: peripheral blood. The V gene is TRBV28, the J gene TRBJ2-5, with D perhaps TRBD2 (6 bases). This clonotype was sampled from a woman aged 55 to 70 with acute or convalescent COVID-19. The chain's CDR3 is CASSSQSGVQETQYF. The CDR3 DNA sequence: TGTGCCAGCAGTTCCCAATCGGGGGTCCAAGAGACCCAGTACTTC. Combining the CDR3 with reference TRBV28 and TRBJ2-5 gives the whole variable domain DVKVTQSSRYLVKRTGEKVFLECVQDMDHENMFWYRQDPGLGLRLIYFSYDVKMKEKGDIPEGYSVSREKKERFSLILESASTNQTSMYLCASSSQSGVQETQYFGPGTRLLVL.